This TCR beta chain was retrieved from a study of CD4 and CD8 cells across lung adenocarcinoma regions. V was trimmed by 3 bases and J by 6 bases, leaving 12 bases between them. Germline V gene sequence: CDR1 MNHEY, CDR2 SMNVEV (reference sequence). The CDR3 runs to 14 residues. MiXCR was run by TCRdb on the PCR reads, yielding one entry per CDR3 protein. The repertoire has 7,000 to 8,500 distinct CDR3 sequences, more than 55% of them found once; the top ten carry roughly 24%. This clonotype appeared a few times. Sequenced: CD4+ T cells from the center of a lung tumor. V and J are TRBV27 and TRBJ1-5, with D possibly TRBD1 on 6 matching bases. This sequence originates from a female donor with lung adenocarcinoma. The CD4 and CD8 labels of this study may be unreliable. CDR3 coding DNA: TGTGCCAGCAGTTTCTTAGGGGGTGCTCAGCCCCAGCATTTT. Translation: CASSFLGGAQPQHF.